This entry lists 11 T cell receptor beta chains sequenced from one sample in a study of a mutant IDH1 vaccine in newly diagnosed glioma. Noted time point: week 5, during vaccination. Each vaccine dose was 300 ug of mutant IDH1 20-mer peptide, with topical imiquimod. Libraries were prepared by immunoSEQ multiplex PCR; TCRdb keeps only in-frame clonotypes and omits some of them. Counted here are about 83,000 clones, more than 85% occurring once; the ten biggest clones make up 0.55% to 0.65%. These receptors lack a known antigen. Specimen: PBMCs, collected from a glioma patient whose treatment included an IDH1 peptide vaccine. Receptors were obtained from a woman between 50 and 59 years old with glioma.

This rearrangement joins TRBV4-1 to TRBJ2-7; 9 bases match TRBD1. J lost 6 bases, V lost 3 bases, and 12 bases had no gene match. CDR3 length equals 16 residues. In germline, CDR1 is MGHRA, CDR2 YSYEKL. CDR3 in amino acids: CASSQARTGELSEQYF. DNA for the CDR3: TGCGCCAGCAGCCAGGCCCGGACAGGGGAGCTCAGCGAGCAGTACTTC.

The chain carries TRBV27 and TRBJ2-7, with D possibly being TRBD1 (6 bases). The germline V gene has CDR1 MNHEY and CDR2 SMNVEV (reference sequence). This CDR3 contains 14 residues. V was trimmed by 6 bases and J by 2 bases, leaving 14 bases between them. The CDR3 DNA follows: TGTGCCAGCAGAGACCCGGGACACCCCTACGAGCAGTACTTC. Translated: CASRDPGHPYEQYF.

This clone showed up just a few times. The CDR3 nucleotides are TGTGCCAGCAGCGTAGCCCAGTACAATGAGCAGTTCTTC. Amino acids: CASSVAQYNEQFF. The J gene is TRBJ2-1, the V gene TRBV9; unclear D gene. The ends were cut back, 0 bases at V and 4 bases at J, with 5 bases in the middle. The CDR3 loop spans 13 amino acids. Germline V gene sequence: CDR1 SGDLS, CDR2 YYNGEE.

The CDR3 DNA reads TGTGCCAGCAGCTCGTCGACAGGGAACACTGAAGCTTTCTTT. This translates into CASSSSTGNTEAFF. This chain uses TRBV9 with TRBJ1-1, with a possible D match to TRBD1 (6 bases). Germline V gene data show CDR1 as SGDLS and CDR2 as YYNGEE. The V gene lost 4 bases and the J gene lost 1 base, with 11 bases spanning the gap. The CDR3 runs to 14 residues. Full variable domain (outside the CDR3, taken from reference TRBV9 and TRBJ1-1): DSGVTQTPKHLITATGQRVTLRCSPRSGDLSVYWYQQSLDQGLQFLIQYYNGEERAKGNILERFSAQQFPDLHSELNLSSLELGDSALYFCASSSSTGNTEAFFGQGTRLTVV.

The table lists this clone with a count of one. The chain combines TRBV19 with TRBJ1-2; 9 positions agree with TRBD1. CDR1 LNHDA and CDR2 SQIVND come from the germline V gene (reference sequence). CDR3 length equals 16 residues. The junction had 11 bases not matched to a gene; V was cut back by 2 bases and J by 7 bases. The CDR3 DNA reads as TGTGCCAGTAGTATAACCGCCGGACAGGGGCTGAGTGGCTACACCTTC. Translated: CASSITAGQGLSGYTF.

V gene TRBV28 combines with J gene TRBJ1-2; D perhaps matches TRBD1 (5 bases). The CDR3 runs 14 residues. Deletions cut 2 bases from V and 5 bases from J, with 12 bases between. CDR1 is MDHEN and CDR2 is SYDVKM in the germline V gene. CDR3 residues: CASSLGRTTYGYTF. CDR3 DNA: TGTGCCAGCAGTTTAGGCAGGACAACGTATGGCTACACCTTC.

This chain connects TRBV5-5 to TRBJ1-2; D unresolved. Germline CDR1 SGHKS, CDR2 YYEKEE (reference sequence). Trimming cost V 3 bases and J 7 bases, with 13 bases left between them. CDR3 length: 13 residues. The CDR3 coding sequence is TGTGCCAGCAGCTACAGCGCCCCGGGTGGCTACACCTTC. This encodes CASSYSAPGGYTF.

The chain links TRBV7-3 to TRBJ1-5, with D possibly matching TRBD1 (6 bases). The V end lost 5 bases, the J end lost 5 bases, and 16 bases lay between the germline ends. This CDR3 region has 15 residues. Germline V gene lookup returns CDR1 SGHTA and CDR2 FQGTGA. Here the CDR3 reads CASSNHRQDYQPQHF. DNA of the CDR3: TGTGCCAGCAGCAATCATAGACAGGATTATCAGCCCCAGCATTTT. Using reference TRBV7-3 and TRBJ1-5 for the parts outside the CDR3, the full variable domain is GAGVSQTPSNKVTEKGKYVELRCDPISGHTALYWYRQSLGQGPEFLIYFQGTGAADDSGLPNDRFFAVRPEGSVSTLKIQRTERGDSAVYLCASSNHRQDYQPQHFGDGTRLSIL.

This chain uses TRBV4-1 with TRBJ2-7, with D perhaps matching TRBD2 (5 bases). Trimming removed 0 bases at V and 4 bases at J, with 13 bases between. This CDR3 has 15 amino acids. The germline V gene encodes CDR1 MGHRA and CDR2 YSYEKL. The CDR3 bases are TGCGCCAGCAGCCAAGACCCTCGGGGTGGGTACGAGCAGTACTTC. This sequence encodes CASSQDPRGGYEQYF.

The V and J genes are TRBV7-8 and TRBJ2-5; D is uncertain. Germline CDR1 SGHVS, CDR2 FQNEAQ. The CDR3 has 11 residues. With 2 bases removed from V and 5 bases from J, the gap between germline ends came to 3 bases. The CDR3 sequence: CASSLIETQYF. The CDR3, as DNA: TGTGCCAGCAGCTTAATTGAGACCCAGTACTTC.

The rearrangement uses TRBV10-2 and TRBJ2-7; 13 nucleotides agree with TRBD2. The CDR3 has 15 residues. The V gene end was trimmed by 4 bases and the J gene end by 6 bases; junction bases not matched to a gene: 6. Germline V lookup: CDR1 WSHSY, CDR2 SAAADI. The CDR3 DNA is TGCGCCAGCAGTGTCAGACTAGCGGGAGGAGGCGAGCAGTACTTC. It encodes CASSVRLAGGGEQYF.